The clone carrying this T cell receptor (beta chain) came up a few times. What it binds is not known. One base away lies a much larger clone, so this may be a sequencing read error. Unsorted bulk tissue, roughly 20-32 mg of it, served as the source for co-extraction of RNA and DNA. The data derive from a study of tumor-infiltrating lymphocytes in primary liver carcinoma. This CDR3 region has 16 residues. Researchers generated TCR beta cDNA from approximately 520 ng of total RNA, relying on a constant-region primer. For TCR beta, libraries were produced by three nested multiplex PCR rounds using slightly modified ARM-PCR. The study ran its first two PCR rounds for around 10 cycles each, using TRBV1-TRBV30 forward primers and a C-beta reverse primer. One entry per CDR3 protein, called by TCRdb with MiXCR from the multiplex PCR reads. The sample consists of 95,000 to 100,000 distinct CDR3 sequences, about 70% of them appearing once.

The study's findings and limits: Blood had a significantly lower top-250-clone fraction than tumors did (p = 0.039).

The chain links TRBV12-3 or TRBV12-4 to TRBJ1-5, with D perhaps TRBD1 (6 bases). The receptor was isolated from a woman in her sixties or seventies with primary liver carcinoma and hepatitis B virus infection. The sequencing sample was made of liver tumor tissue from sampling region 2. As to subset: tumor region T2, inferior pole. CDR3 in amino acids: CVSSLAGGGRHQPQHF. As DNA, the CDR3 is TGTGTCAGCAGTTTAGCGGGGGGGGGGCGGCATCAGCCCCAGCATTTT.